This T cell receptor (beta chain) is from a study of identical twins. Each CDR3 protein gets one entry after TCRdb re-called the 5' RACE reads with MiXCR. The data contain hundreds of thousands of distinct CDR3 sequences, around 12% of them seen just once; the ten biggest clones take up about 1.5%. A few counts support this clonotype. The data also belong to a second study, concerning yellow fever vaccine responses in identical twins.

Specimen: PBMCs. The sequence derives from a woman aged 18-30 years in good health.

CDR3 region: CASSLWLLRETQYF. DNA of the CDR3: TGTGCCAGCAGCTTATGGTTGCTCCGGGAGACCCAGTACTTC. V is TRBV7-2 and J is TRBJ2-5, with unresolved D. Germline CDR1 SGHTA, CDR2 FQGNSA. V was shortened by 2 bases and J by 5 bases, with 12 bases between the two germline ends. This CDR3 has 14 residues.